What follows are 20 T cell receptor beta chains derived from one specimen sequenced in a study of blood T cell repertoires in COVID-19. The data were produced by immunoSEQ multiplex PCR, yet TCRdb's version contains in-frame clones alone and is incomplete. Of hundreds of thousands of clones in the sample, about four fifths were seen once. Material: peripheral blood. The receptor set was obtained from a woman in her 50s with acute or convalescent COVID-19.

The chain has TRBV6-1 and TRBJ1-5; D might be TRBD1 (5 bases). Germline CDR1 is MNHNS and CDR2 is SASEGT. V lost 3 bases and J lost 0, with 12 bases in between. The CDR3 spans 16 residues. The CDR3 sequence is CASSERLTDSNQPQHF. The DNA of the CDR3 is TGTGCCAGCAGTGAGAGGTTGACAGATAGCAATCAGCCCCAGCATTTT.

This chain uses TRBV19 with TRBJ1-4; 7 bases agree with TRBD1. CDR3 length: 14 residues. V lost 3 bases and J lost 8; bases outside the gene matches: 6. In germline, CDR1 is LNHDA, CDR2 SQIVND (reference sequence). The CDR3 here is CASSITGVAEKLFF. In nucleotides, the CDR3 is TGTGCCAGTAGTATCACAGGGGTAGCGGAAAAACTGTTTTTT.

The chain recombines TRBV5-1 with TRBJ2-2; 10 bases are shared with TRBD2. The CDR3 has 19 residues. Per germline, CDR1 SGHRS and CDR2 YFSETQ. J gave up 6 bases and V 1 base, and 15 bases lay outside the gene matches. CDR3 sequence (DNA): TGCGCCAGCAGCTTGTCCAGCGGGAGGGCCCCCACCCGACCCGGGGAGCTGTTTTTT. It yields the protein CASSLSSGRAPTRPGELFF.

The rearrangement joins TRBV9 to TRBJ1-1; TRBD1 agrees at 7 bases. The length of the CDR3 is 15 residues. Looked up from germline, CDR1 is SGDLS and CDR2 is YYNGEE. Trimming at V came to 5 bases and at J to 4 bases, leaving 11 bases not matched to a gene. CDR3 DNA sequence: TGTGCCAGCAGTGGACCGACAGGGAAGGGCACTGAAGCTTTCTTT. As protein: CASSGPTGKGTEAFF.

This clone was seen once. J is TRBJ1-2 and V is TRBV16, with D perhaps TRBD1 (6 bases). V lost 4 bases to trimming and J lost 5 bases, with 8 bases between them. Germline CDR1 and CDR2: KGHSY and FQNENV. The CDR3 contains 12 residues. This CDR3 is CASSPDSYGYTF. Here the CDR3 DNA reads TGTGCCAGCAGCCCGGACAGTTATGGCTACACCTTC.

A note on this clone: This CDR3 is also generated by other DNA sequences in the sample. The chain links TRBV18 to TRBJ1-1; D may be TRBD1 (6 bases). In germline, CDR1 is KGHSH, CDR2 LQKENI. Trimming stripped 6 bases from V and 1 base from J, with 12 bases between. The CDR3 has 14 residues. The CDR3 is CASSPGQTNTEAFF. The CDR3 region has the DNA TGTGCCAGCTCGCCAGGACAGACGAACACTGAAGCTTTCTTT.

The chain uses TRBV29-1 and TRBJ2-1; 11 bases are a match to TRBD2. The germline CDR1 and CDR2 sequences are SQVTM and ANQGSEA. Trimming took 6 bases from V and 8 from J; bases not matched to a gene: 27. The CDR3 consists of 20 residues. CDR3 residues: CSVGGGQRDYSGRAKDEQFF. CDR3 sequence (DNA): TGCAGCGTGGGAGGTGGGCAGCGAGACTATAGCGGGAGGGCCAAAGATGAGCAGTTCTTC.

The chain links TRBV30 to TRBJ2-6; a weak D match, TRBD2 (5 bases). CDR1 is GTSNPN, CDR2 SVGIG, per germline (reference sequence). Trimming removed 0 bases from V and 13 bases from J, with 16 bases in between. The length of the CDR3 is 14 residues. CDR3 bases: TGTGCCTGGAGTGTAGGGAGCCAAGTACGGGTCCTGACTTTC. It yields the protein CAWSVGSQVRVLTF.

This chain links TRBV24-1 with TRBJ2-7; a weak D match, TRBD1 (6 bases). Trimming removed 3 bases from V and 2 bases from J, with 7 bases in between. Germline V CDR1 and CDR2: KGHDR, SFDVKD. There are 13 residues in the CDR3. The CDR3 DNA follows: TGTGCCACCAGTGATCGGGACACCTACGAGCAGTACTTC. Translated: CATSDRDTYEQYF.

This clone has a handful of counts. CDR3 sequence reads: CSASYLGGYEQYF. The CDR3 coding sequence is TGCAGTGCTAGTTATCTGGGAGGCTACGAGCAGTACTTC. The chain uses TRBV20-1 and TRBJ2-7, with D possibly matching TRBD2 (6 bases). Germline V lookup: CDR1 DFQATT, CDR2 SNEGSKA (reference sequence). Deletions cut 3 bases from V and 3 bases from J, with 12 bases between. The CDR3 covers 13 residues.

The rearrangement uses TRBV10-1 and TRBJ2-3; 12 bases match TRBD2. CDR3 length: 19 residues. V lost 4 bases, J lost 3 bases, and 14 bases stayed unmatched. Germline V CDR1 and CDR2: WNHNN, SYGVQD (reference sequence). CDR3 in amino acids: CASSGPRTSGKTRTDTQYF. The CDR3 DNA reads TGCGCCAGCAGTGGACCTCGGACTAGCGGGAAGACGAGGACAGATACGCAGTATTTT.

This clone turned up a few times. The rearrangement joins TRBV28 to TRBJ2-5; D remains ambiguous. Germline-derived CDR1 and CDR2 are MDHEN and SYDVKM. The germline V and J ends were trimmed by 4 bases and 5 bases, with 5 bases remaining between them. This CDR3 comprises 11 residues. The chain's CDR3 is CASSSRETQYF. The CDR3 DNA sequence: TGTGCCAGCAGTTCGAGGGAGACCCAGTACTTC.

The chain links TRBV7-3 to TRBJ2-5, with D perhaps matching TRBD2 (5 bases). The CDR3 is 13 residues long. V was shortened by 0 bases and J by 3 bases, with 5 bases between the two germline ends. Germline V lookup: CDR1 SGHTA, CDR2 FQGTGA. CDR3 amino acids: CASSLTGEETQYF. CDR3 coding DNA: TGTGCCAGCAGCTTAACGGGAGAAGAGACCCAGTACTTC.

The chain uses TRBV5-8 and TRBJ2-2; TRBD2 matches at 16 bases. Germline V gives CDR1 SGHTS, CDR2 YDEGEE. CDR3 size: 18 residues. V lost 4 bases to trimming and J lost 1 base; unmatched junction nucleotides: 4. This CDR3 is CASSPGTSGRENTGELFF. CDR3 bases: TGTGCCAGCAGCCCGGGGACTAGCGGGAGGGAGAACACCGGGGAGCTGTTTTTT.

The chain carries TRBV12-3 or TRBV12-4 and TRBJ1-1, with D unresolved. There are 13 residues in the CDR3. Deletions cut 2 bases from V and 5 bases from J, with 9 bases between. CDR3 amino acids: CASSLWSGTEAFF. The CDR3 DNA follows: TGTGCCAGCAGTTTATGGTCCGGGACTGAAGCTTTCTTT.

On this clone: The same CDR3 is also encoded by other DNA sequences in this sample. The V and J genes are TRBV18 and TRBJ1-5; a possible D gene is TRBD1 (5 bases). The germline CDR1 and CDR2 sequences are KGHSH and LQKENI. The germline V and J ends were trimmed by 3 bases and 0 bases, with 6 bases remaining between them. The CDR3 is 14 amino acids. The CDR3 sequence is CASSPDSSNQPQHF. CDR3 DNA: TGTGCCAGCTCACCTGACAGTAGCAATCAGCCCCAGCATTTT.

V and J are TRBV7-9 and TRBJ2-1; 11 nucleotides line up with TRBD2. Germline CDR1 SEHNR, CDR2 FQNEAQ (reference sequence). This CDR3 spans 17 amino acids. The trim removed 5 bases at V and 8 bases at J, leaving 14 bases unmatched. CDR3 nucleotide sequence: TGTGCCAGCAGCCCCAGACTAGCGGGAACCCTATCGGATGAGCAGTTCTTC. It translates to CASSPRLAGTLSDEQFF.

This rearrangement joins TRBV5-1 to TRBJ2-3, with 7 bases fitting TRBD2. From germline, CDR1 is SGHRS and CDR2 YFSETQ. V dropped 2 bases and J dropped 3; count of bases not matched to a gene: 6. CDR3 length: 15 amino acids. CDR3 amino acids: CASSFSGSGTDTQYF. As DNA, the CDR3 is TGCGCCAGCAGCTTTAGCGGGTCGGGGACAGATACGCAGTATTTT.

This chain uses TRBV11-2 with TRBJ2-5, with 8 bases matching TRBD2. V trimming: 1 base; J trimming: 2 bases; junction bases outside the gene matches: 3. This CDR3 has 15 residues. CDR1 and CDR2 (germline): SGHAT, FQNNGV. CDR3 DNA: TGTGCCAGCAGCTTAGCTCCGGGGGGGCAAGAGACCCAGTACTTC. Amino acids: CASSLAPGGQETQYF.

The V gene is TRBV19, the J gene TRBJ2-2, with no clear D. Germline values: CDR1 LNHDA, CDR2 SQIVND (reference sequence). V was shortened by 7 bases and J by 6 bases, with 18 bases between the two germline ends. The CDR3 length is 15 residues. In nucleotides, the CDR3 is TGTGCCAGTAAAGCATCTACGTCCGTACCCGGGGAGCTGTTTTTT. Translating it yields CASKASTSVPGELFF.